This T cell receptor beta chain stems from a study of cytomegalovirus exposure and HLA in healthy donors. The PCR contained 60 Vbeta and 13 Jbeta primers. Assay: immunoSEQ multiplex PCR; the TCRdb copy retains only in-frame clones and omits some. Of 150,000 to 200,000 clones listed, roughly 80% are singletons. The CDR3 loop spans 14 amino acids. V lost 6 bases and J lost 1, with 9 bases in between. Germline CDR1 is SNHLY and CDR2 is FYNNEI. Each of the donors was a healthy bone marrow donor. Nominal health characterized the donors when sampled, though unrecorded immune exposures were likely. The rearrangement joins TRBV2 to TRBJ2-2; D is perhaps TRBD1 (6 bases). Sequencing was performed on PBMCs. The clonotype was recovered from a female donor in good health and CMV-seronegative. For the CDR3, the DNA is TGTGCCAGCAGATCGGACAGGAACACCGGGGAGCTGTTTTTT. It translates to CASRSDRNTGELFF.